This T cell receptor (beta chain) comes out of a study of blood T cell repertoires in COVID-19. How the authors handled the data: Reference gene primers were amplified, and this amplification served to estimate nucleated cell counts. TCRdb keeps only in-frame clones here, not all; method: immunoSEQ multiplex PCR. The D gene and trimming were derived from the DNA, and the V and J assignments and clone size from that table. The data contain tens of thousands of clones, about 86% of them singletons. The specimen was peripheral blood. The receptor's source is a man aged 50-60 years with active COVID-19.

CDR3 sequence reads: CASSEQGASEQYV. The CDR3 nucleotides read TGTGCCAGCTCGGAACAGGGGGCGTCCGAGCAGTACGTC. The chain is built from TRBV18 and TRBJ2-7; 9 bases match TRBD1. Looked up from germline, CDR1 is KGHSH and CDR2 is LQKENI. This CDR3 region has 13 residues. The junction had 6 bases not matched to a gene; V was cut back by 6 bases and J by 6 bases.